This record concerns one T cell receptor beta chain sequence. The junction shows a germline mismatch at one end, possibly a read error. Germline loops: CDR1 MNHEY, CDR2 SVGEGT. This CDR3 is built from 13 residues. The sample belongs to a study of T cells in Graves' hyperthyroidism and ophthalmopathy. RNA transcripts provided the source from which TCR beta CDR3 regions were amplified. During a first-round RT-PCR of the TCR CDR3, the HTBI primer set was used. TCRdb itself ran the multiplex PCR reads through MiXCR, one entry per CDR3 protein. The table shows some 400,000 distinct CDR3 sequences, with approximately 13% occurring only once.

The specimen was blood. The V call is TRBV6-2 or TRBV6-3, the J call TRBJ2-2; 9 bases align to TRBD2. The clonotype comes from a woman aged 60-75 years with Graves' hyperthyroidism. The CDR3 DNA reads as TGTACCAGTCTAGCGGGAAACACCGGGGAGCTGTTTTTT. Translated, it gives CTSLAGNTGELFF.